The table lists the clone carrying this TCR beta chain with many counts. Its antigen is currently unknown. This entry belongs to a study of breast tumors, draining lymph nodes, adjacent tissues. Samples came from axillary lymph nodes draining the breast cancer. Germline lookup yields CDR1 DFQATT and CDR2 SNEGSKA (reference sequence). The V segment lost 6 bases and the J segment 7 bases; nucleotides outside the gene matches: 9. This CDR3 spans 13 amino acids. TCRdb reprocessed the multiplex PCR reads via MiXCR and lists one record per CDR3 protein. The sample comprises tens of thousands of distinct CDR3 sequences, approximately 19% of which are singletons, and 2.4% rests with the top ten. Study-wide results and limits: Compared with lymph nodes, tumors were less diverse; compared with nontumor tissue, more. Luminal-like breast cancer showed significantly higher tumor–nontumor repertoire similarity than basal-like.

Input material: axillary lymph node tissue. This sequence originates from a female donor with breast cancer. Some clones in this sample may be carry-over from other donors' samples. V and J are TRBV20-1 and TRBJ1-5; 7 nucleotides match TRBD1. The CDR3 DNA reads as TGCAGTGCCTCAGGGGGGGGATGGCAGCCCCAGCATTTT. Protein: CSASGGGWQPQHF.